What follows is one T cell receptor (beta chain) and its context. It lacks a known antigen. No base quality values were provided; no much bigger clone lies one nucleotide off. The sample is drawn from a study of CD8 T cells in ankylosing spondylitis (dated by TCRdb to 2017 to 2019). In the study overall: To find TCR variants linked to disease, the study profiled T cell receptor beta repertoires in ankylosing spondylitis patients and healthy donors. The full study cohort comprised 20 to 30 ankylosing spondylitis patients and approximately 100 healthy donors. Peripheral blood samples were taken, and synovial fluid was additionally collected from ankylosing spondylitis patients. The research as a whole found: According to the report, matched synovial fluid samples from ankylosing spondylitis patients were significantly enriched for the disease-linked clones. A TCR beta motif of several highly homologous amino acid variants appeared characteristic of blood from ankylosing spondylitis patients. Some TCR beta motif variants had previously been reported in synovial fluid and blood of reactive arthritis patients, which suggested common disease-initiation mechanisms. A CD8+ phenotype was shown by the disease-linked clones, which were found at relatively low frequencies in peripheral blood.

The data were produced on an Illumina HiSeq 2500. TCR beta libraries were prepared by quantitative 5'-RACE with molecular barcodes. Per the original workflow: Disease-linked TCR variants were identified with a new computational method built on a probabilistic model of VDJ rearrangement. TCRdb's own reprocessing of the public reads used fastp at Q25 and MiXCR and kept productive beta chains. All rows with the same CDR3 protein become a single entry with the most common DNA and genes. TCRdb's processing, not the authors', yielded these V and J calls. The sample profile shows roughly 470,000 distinct CDR3 sequences; 25% to 30% of them were found once. The ten largest clonotypes hold roughly 0.9% of the sample. The CDR3, from cysteine to phenylalanine, totals 15 residues. The kept DNA is CDR3 alone, 45 bases in frame from the first base. The germline V gene provides CDR1 MGHRA and CDR2 YSYEKL. Trimming costs V 0 bases and J 1 base, and their ends lie 9 bases apart.

In this chain, TRBV4-1 is recombined with TRBJ2-5, with TRBD1 perhaps the D gene, on 5 matching bases. The specimen sequenced was blood, either unsorted or a sorted T cell fraction (not recorded which). The source of this sequence is a male donor with ankylosing spondylitis. The DNA sequence follows: TGCGCCAGCAGCCAAGATGGCAGGGTCCAAGAGACCCAGTACTTC. It encodes CASSQDGRVQETQYF.